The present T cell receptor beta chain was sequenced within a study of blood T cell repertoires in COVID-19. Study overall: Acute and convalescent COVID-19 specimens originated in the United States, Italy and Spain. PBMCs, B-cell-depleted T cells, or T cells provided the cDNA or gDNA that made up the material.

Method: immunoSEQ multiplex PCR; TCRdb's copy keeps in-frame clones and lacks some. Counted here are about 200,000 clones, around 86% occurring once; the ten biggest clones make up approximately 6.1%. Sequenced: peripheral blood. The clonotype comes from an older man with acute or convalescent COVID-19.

The CDR3 loop is CSVEVLAGAAFF. Here the CDR3 DNA reads TGCAGCGTTGAAGTGTTGGCAGGGGCAGCTTTCTTT. The rearrangement joins TRBV29-1 to TRBJ1-1, with D possibly TRBD1 on 6 matching bases. Trimming left V 1 base short and J 10 bases short, with 13 bases between. Germline V gene sequence: CDR1 SQVTM, CDR2 ANQGSEA. This CDR3 spans 12 amino acids.